These 8 T cell receptor beta chains share one sample of origin, sequenced in a study of T cells in Graves' hyperthyroidism and ophthalmopathy. Template material for amplifying TCR beta CDR3 regions consisted of RNA transcripts. With the HTBI primer set, the TCR CDR3 went through a first round of RT-PCR. Each CDR3 protein gets one entry after TCRdb re-called the multiplex PCR reads with MiXCR. The table records about 410,000 distinct CDR3 sequences, approximately 15% of them present only once. Sequencing input: blood. Receptors were obtained from a man aged 18 to 29 with Graves' ophthalmopathy.

In its sample, this clonotype was seen many times. This chain uses TRBV3-1 with TRBJ2-1; perhaps TRBD2 as D (6 bases). There are 15 residues in the CDR3. The germline gives CDR1 LGHDT, CDR2 YNNKEL (reference sequence). Trimming pared 8 bases from V and 6 bases from J, leaving 20 bases between. This chain's CDR3 is CASSRAGTASNEQFF. In DNA form, the CDR3 reads TGTGCCAGCTCCAGGGCGGGAACAGCCAGCAATGAGCAGTTCTTC.

The chain carries TRBV6-1 and TRBJ2-5, with a weak D call TRBD1 (6 bases). CDR3 length equals 14 residues. V lost 3 bases to trimming and J lost 10 bases, with 18 bases between them. Germline lookup yields CDR1 MNHNS and CDR2 SASEGT. The CDR3 nucleotides are TGTGCCAGCAGTGAGAAACACGGGACAATCAACCAGTACTTC. It is translated as CASSEKHGTINQYF.

This clonotype was observed a handful of times. The rearrangement uses TRBV7-9 and TRBJ1-1; D remains unclear. Looked up from germline, CDR1 is SEHNR and CDR2 is FQNEAQ (reference sequence). The CDR3 is 13 residues long. V shed 4 bases and J shed 1 base, with 7 bases lying between them. CDR3 nucleotide sequence: TGTGCCAGCAGCTCCCCGGGGAACACTGAAGCTTTCTTT. It translates to CASSSPGNTEAFF.

This clonotype was observed at least ten times. The CDR3 loop reads CASSTSIGVQYF. The CDR3 DNA reads TGTGCCAGCAGCACCTCGATAGGAGTGCAGTACTTC. The chain joins TRBV11-2 to TRBJ2-7; D is ambiguous. In germline, CDR1 is SGHAT, CDR2 FQNNGV. This CDR3 contains 12 residues. Trimming removed 5 bases at V and 9 bases at J, with 14 bases between.

V is TRBV6-4 and J is TRBJ1-1; possibly TRBD1 for D (6 bases). The CDR3 has 12 residues. Per germline, CDR1 MRHNA and CDR2 SNTAGT. The V and J ends lost 0 bases and 10 bases respectively, with 9 bases between them. The CDR3: CASSDSGAVAFF. For the CDR3, the DNA is TGTGCCAGCAGTGACTCGGGGGCGGTAGCTTTCTTT.

This clonotype was counted ten times or more. The rearrangement uses TRBV5-1 and TRBJ2-1, with TRBD2 matching over 9 bases. There are 15 residues in the CDR3. Germline assignment: CDR1 SGHRS and CDR2 YFSETQ. V trimming: 1 base; J trimming: 4 bases; junction bases outside the gene matches: 3. The CDR3 sequence is CASSLNSGGYNEQFF. CDR3 DNA sequence: TGCGCCAGCAGCTTGAATAGCGGGGGTTACAATGAGCAGTTCTTC.

This chain connects TRBV5-1 to TRBJ2-2, with 9 bases that match TRBD2. Germline CDR1 is SGHRS and CDR2 is YFSETQ. The CDR3 contains 17 residues. V shed 0 bases, J shed 8 bases, and the junction held 11 bases outside the gene matches. The chain's CDR3 is CASSLAASGARVGELFF. The CDR3 DNA reads as TGCGCCAGCAGCTTGGCGGCTAGCGGGGCTCGTGTGGGGGAGCTGTTTTTT.

This clonotype was counted ten times or more. The rearrangement links TRBV7-6 to TRBJ1-1, with a possible D match to TRBD1 (6 bases). The CDR3 covers 14 residues. Germline CDR1 and CDR2: SGHVS and FNYEAQ. The V end was cut by 1 base, the J end by 6 bases, with 12 bases between. The CDR3 loop reads CASSLETGSAEAFF. Here the CDR3 DNA reads TGTGCCAGCAGCTTAGAAACAGGGAGTGCTGAAGCTTTCTTT.